This TCR beta chain originates from a study of T cells after posttransplantation cyclophosphamide. This clone has only a few counts. Its antigen remains unknown. Libraries were prepared by immunoSEQ multiplex PCR; TCRdb keeps only in-frame clonotypes and omits some of them. The sample includes about 15,000 clones, about nine tenths of them seen just once. Methotrexate plus calcineurin inhibitor accompanied controls' myeloablative marrow transplants; sampling was 1 year later. V was cut by 4 bases and J by 7 bases, with 13 bases left in between. The germline V gene has CDR1 MDHEN and CDR2 SYDVKM. The length of the CDR3 is 14 residues. Study-level points and caveats: Blood and skin or GI T cell repertoires showed limited TRB overlap.

This rearrangement joins TRBV28 to TRBJ1-4, with a weak D call TRBD1 (6 bases). The sequence was collected from a male patient aged 50 to 59 who received an allogeneic stem cell transplant from an unrelated donor, was CMV-positive, and had chronic GVHD only. These T cells may partly come from the graft donor. Specimen: PBMCs, collected after an allogeneic stem cell transplant with a calcineurin inhibitor and methotrexate. CDR3 residues: CASSSAGTSEKLFF. The CDR3 nucleotides are TGTGCCAGCAGTTCAGCCGGGACAAGTGAAAAACTGTTTTTT.